This note documents a single T cell receptor beta chain sequence. Germline CDR1 is LGHNT and CDR2 is FRNRAP. CDR3 length equals 13 residues. V lost 1 base, J lost 9 bases, and 13 bases lay in between. This record comes from a study of blood T cell repertoires in COVID-19. Study details: From the United States, Italy and Spain came samples of acute and convalescent COVID-19. Sample material is recorded as cDNA or gDNA derived from T cells, B-cell-depleted T cells, or PBMCs.

Only in-frame clones appear in the TCRdb table, and some are missing; sequencing was by immunoSEQ multiplex PCR. Seen here are around 60,000 clones, around 83% observed once, and the top ten hold roughly a fifth. The TCR comes from a man aged 30 to 45 with COVID-19, enrolled during active disease. The sequencing input was peripheral blood. This sequence joins TRBV12-5 and TRBJ2-7; tentative D call: TRBD1 (7 bases). Here the CDR3 DNA reads TGTGCTAGTGGTTTGGACCCCCAGGGGGGGCAGTACTTC. Encoded protein: CASGLDPQGGQYF. The full variable domain, completed using reference TRBV12-5 and TRBJ2-7, is DARVTQTPRHKVTEMGQEVTMRCQPILGHNTVFWYRQTMMQGLELLAYFRNRAPLDDSGMPKDRFSAEMPDATLATLKIQPSEPRDSAVYFCASGLDPQGGQYFGPGTRLTVT.